The 13 T cell receptor beta chains below all came from one sample that was sequenced in a study of spatial heterogeneity in lung cancer. Each CDR3 protein gets one entry after TCRdb re-called the 5' RACE reads with MiXCR. The data show some 3,900 distinct CDR3 sequences, roughly 16% seen once. This sample's time point: sample taken at primary tumor resection. Whole RNA obtained from tumor, nontumor lung or frozen PBMC underwent sequencing without sorting. Sequenced material: PBMCs, taken at surgery. Receptors originate from a male donor with early-stage non-small cell lung cancer.

This clonotype is termed medium-sized (0.01 to 0.1%). The chain is built from TRBV7-2 and TRBJ2-3; 9 positions agree with TRBD2. Germline assignment: CDR1 SGHTA and CDR2 FQGNSA. Unmatched junction bases numbered 5, after V lost 9 bases and J lost 1 base. The CDR3 is made up of 14 amino acids. CDR3 amino acids: CASSGRGGTDTQYF. CDR3 coding DNA: TGTGCCAGTAGCGGGAGAGGGGGCACAGATACGCAGTATTTT.

The CDR3 loop reads CASTLAPEFYEQYF. In DNA form, the CDR3 reads TGTGCCAGCACCTTGGCCCCAGAGTTTTACGAGCAGTACTTC. The chain combines TRBV6-2 or TRBV6-3 with TRBJ2-7; no clear D gene. V lost 7 bases and J lost 4, with 17 bases in between. The germline V gene has CDR1 MNHEY and CDR2 SVGEGT. The CDR3 sequence is 14 residues long.

The chain carries TRBV28 and TRBJ2-5; 13 bases align to TRBD2. This CDR3 has 18 residues. After removal of 6 bases from V and 1 base from J, the junction contained 11 bases not matched to a gene. Germline V lookup: CDR1 MDHEN, CDR2 SYDVKM. DNA for the CDR3: TGTGCCAGCAGGGGTTTGAGACTAGCGGGGGGAACCCAAGAGACCCAGTACTTC. Translated: CASRGLRLAGGTQETQYF.

This chain links TRBV20-1 with TRBJ2-1; D unclear. CDR1 and CDR2 from the germline V gene are DFQATT and SNEGSKA (reference sequence). CDR3 length: 16 amino acids. The CDR3 DNA is TGCAGCGGGCTCCGAGACCCGCGTGAGGCCTACAATGAGCAGTTCTTC. It translates to CSGLRDPREAYNEQFF.

A remark on this clonotype: This could be a read error, since a much larger clone is one nucleotide away. This chain connects TRBV29-1 to TRBJ2-1; weak D call: TRBD1 (6 bases). The V end was cut by 6 bases, the J end by 6 bases, with 15 bases between. Germline assignment: CDR1 SQVTM and CDR2 ANQGSEA. CDR3 length equals 13 residues. The CDR3 sequence: CSVWDMECNEQFF. CDR3 coding DNA: TGCAGCGTCTGGGACATGGAATGCAATGAGCAGTTCTTC.

The chain recombines TRBV6-2 or TRBV6-3 with TRBJ2-2; 13 bases align to TRBD2. V dropped 6 bases and J dropped 4; count of bases not matched to a gene: 5. The CDR3 spans 16 residues. CDR1 and CDR2 from the germline V gene are MNHEY and SVGEGT. The CDR3 bases are TGTGCCAGCAGCATCGGGACTAGCGGGGTCACCGGGGAGCTGTTTTTT. Its translation: CASSIGTSGVTGELFF.

This clonotype appeared a single time. The chain joins TRBV7-9 to TRBJ1-4; D remains unclear. Germline CDR1 reads SEHNR; CDR2 reads FQNEAQ (reference sequence). Between the trimmed V and J ends, which lost 3 bases and 4 bases, there was a span of 9 bases. This CDR3 contains 14 residues. CDR3 sequence: CASSLGSRNEKLFF. DNA of the CDR3: TGTGCCAGCAGCTTGGGCAGCCGTAATGAAAAACTGTTTTTT.

This clonotype was counted ten times or more. This chain connects TRBV29-1 to TRBJ2-5, with D possibly being TRBD1 or TRBD2 (6 bases each). V was cut by 6 bases and J by 4 bases, with 18 bases left in between. This CDR3 is 14 amino acids long. Germline loops: CDR1 SQVTM, CDR2 ANQGSEA. CDR3 DNA sequence: TGCAGCGTGGAGACCGGGGGCCGAGGAGAGACCCAGTACTTC. Translating it yields CSVETGGRGETQYF.

The J gene is TRBJ2-2, the V gene TRBV29-1; D is uncertain. Germline CDR1 and CDR2: SQVTM and ANQGSEA. This CDR3 comprises 13 residues. V was cut by 5 bases and J by 2 bases, with 9 bases left in between. The CDR3: CSVLLVNTGELFF. CDR3 nucleotide sequence: TGCAGCGTTTTATTGGTTAACACCGGGGAGCTGTTTTTT.

This clonotype was seen only a few times. This chain uses TRBV14 with TRBJ2-3; possible D gene TRBD2, 5 bases. From germline, CDR1 is SGHDN and CDR2 FVKESK. Trimming cost V 6 bases and J 5 bases, with 9 bases left between them. The CDR3 covers 12 residues. This CDR3 is CASSSGRDTQYF. CDR3 DNA sequence: TGTGCCAGCAGTTCGGGAAGAGATACGCAGTATTTT.

This clonotype turned up a few times. The V and J genes are TRBV13 and TRBJ2-7, with D perhaps matching TRBD2 (6 bases). This CDR3 has 15 residues. Germline assignment: CDR1 PRHDT and CDR2 FYEKMQ (reference sequence). V was shortened by 4 bases and J by 6 bases, with 19 bases between the two germline ends. In DNA, the CDR3 is TGTGCCAGCAGCTATATCCGGGACTCGAGTAGCGAGCAGTACTTC. Amino acids: CASSYIRDSSSEQYF.

This clonotype showed up just a few times. The chain links TRBV28 to TRBJ2-1; 8 bases match TRBD2. The CDR3 length is 14 residues. J gave up 3 bases and V 7 bases, and 5 bases lay outside the gene matches. The germline gives CDR1 MDHEN, CDR2 SYDVKM. CDR3 bases: TGTGCCAGCAAAACTAGCGGTCTCTACAATGAGCAGTTCTTC. Translated: CASKTSGLYNEQFF.

This clonotype has more than one count but fewer than ten. The V and J genes are TRBV28 and TRBJ2-7; weak D call: TRBD2 (7 bases). The CDR3 is 15 amino acids. Deletions cut 3 bases from V and 4 bases from J, with 16 bases between. Germline assignment: CDR1 MDHEN and CDR2 SYDVKM. The CDR3 here is CASSLLRGQGYEQYF. In DNA, the CDR3 is TGTGCCAGCAGTTTGTTGCGGGGGCAAGGGTACGAGCAGTACTTC.